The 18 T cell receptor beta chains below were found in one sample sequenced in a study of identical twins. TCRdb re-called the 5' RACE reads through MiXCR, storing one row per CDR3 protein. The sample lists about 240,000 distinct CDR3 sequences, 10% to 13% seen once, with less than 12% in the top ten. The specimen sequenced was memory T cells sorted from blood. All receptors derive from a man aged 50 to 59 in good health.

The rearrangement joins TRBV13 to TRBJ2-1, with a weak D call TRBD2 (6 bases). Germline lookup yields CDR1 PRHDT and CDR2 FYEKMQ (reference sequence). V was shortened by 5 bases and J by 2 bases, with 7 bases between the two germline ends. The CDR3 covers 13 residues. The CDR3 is CASSRTTYNEQFF. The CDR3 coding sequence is TGTGCCAGCAGCCGGACTACCTACAATGAGCAGTTCTTC.

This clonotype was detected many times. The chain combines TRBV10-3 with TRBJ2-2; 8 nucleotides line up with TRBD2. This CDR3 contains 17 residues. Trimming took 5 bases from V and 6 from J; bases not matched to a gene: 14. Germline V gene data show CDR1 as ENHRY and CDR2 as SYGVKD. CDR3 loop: CAISIGKRERLAGELFF. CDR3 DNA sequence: TGTGCCATCAGTATAGGGAAGCGGGAGAGGCTGGCCGGGGAGCTGTTTTTT.

The CDR3 coding sequence is TGTGCCAACAGCCGGACTAGAACGGGTGAGCAGTTCTTC. Protein: CANSRTRTGEQFF. This chain links TRBV28 with TRBJ2-1, with 7 bases fitting TRBD2. CDR1 and CDR2 (germline): MDHEN, SYDVKM. V dropped 10 bases and J dropped 9; count of bases not matched to a gene: 12. This CDR3 comprises 13 residues.

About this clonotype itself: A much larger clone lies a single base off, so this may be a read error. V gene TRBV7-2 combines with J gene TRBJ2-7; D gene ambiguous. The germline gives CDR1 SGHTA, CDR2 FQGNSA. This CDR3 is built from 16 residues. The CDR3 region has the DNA TGTGCCAGCAGCTTAACTGTATGGGAAGGGTCGAGCGAGCTGTACTTC. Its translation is CASSLTVWEGSSELYF.

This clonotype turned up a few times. CDR3 coding DNA: TGTGCCACCAGTGAGCCAGAGAACACCGGGGAGCTGTTTTTT. Its translation is CATSEPENTGELFF. The chain joins TRBV24-1 to TRBJ2-2; D is unresolved. Germline CDR1 KGHDR, CDR2 SFDVKD. CDR3 size: 14 residues. V shed 4 bases and J shed 1 base, with 6 bases lying between them.

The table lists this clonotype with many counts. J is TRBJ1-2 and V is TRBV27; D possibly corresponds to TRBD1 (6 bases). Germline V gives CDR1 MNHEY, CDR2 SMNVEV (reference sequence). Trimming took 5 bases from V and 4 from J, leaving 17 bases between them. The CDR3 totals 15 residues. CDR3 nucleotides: TGTGCCAGCAGTCCCGCCCAGGGGAAAGGCTATGGCTACACCTTC. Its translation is CASSPAQGKGYGYTF.

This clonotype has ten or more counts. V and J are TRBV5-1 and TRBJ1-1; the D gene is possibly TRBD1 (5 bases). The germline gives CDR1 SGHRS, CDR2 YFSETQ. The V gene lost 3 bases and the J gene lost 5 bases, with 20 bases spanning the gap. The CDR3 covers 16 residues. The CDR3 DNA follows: TGCGCCAGCAGCTCAAAAATGGACACCGATTTGACTGAAGCTTTCTTT. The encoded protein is CASSSKMDTDLTEAFF.

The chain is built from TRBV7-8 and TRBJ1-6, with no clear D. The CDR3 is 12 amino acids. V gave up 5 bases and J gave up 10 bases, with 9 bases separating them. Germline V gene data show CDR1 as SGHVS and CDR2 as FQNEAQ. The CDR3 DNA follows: TGTGCCAGCAGCCGCGCGAACTCACCCCTCCACTTT. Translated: CASSRANSPLHF.

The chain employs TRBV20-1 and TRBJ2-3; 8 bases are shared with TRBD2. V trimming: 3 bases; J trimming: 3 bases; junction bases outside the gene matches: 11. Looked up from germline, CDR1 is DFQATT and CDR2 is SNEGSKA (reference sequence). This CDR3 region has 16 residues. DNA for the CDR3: TGCAGTGCTAGTCCCCTCGGGAGGGAGAGGACAGATACGCAGTATTTT. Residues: CSASPLGRERTDTQYF.

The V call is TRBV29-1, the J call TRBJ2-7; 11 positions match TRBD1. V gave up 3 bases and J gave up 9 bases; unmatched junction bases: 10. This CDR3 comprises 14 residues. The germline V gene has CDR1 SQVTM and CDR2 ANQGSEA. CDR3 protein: CSVDSPGTGGRQYF. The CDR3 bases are TGCAGCGTTGATAGCCCCGGGACAGGGGGGAGGCAGTACTTC.

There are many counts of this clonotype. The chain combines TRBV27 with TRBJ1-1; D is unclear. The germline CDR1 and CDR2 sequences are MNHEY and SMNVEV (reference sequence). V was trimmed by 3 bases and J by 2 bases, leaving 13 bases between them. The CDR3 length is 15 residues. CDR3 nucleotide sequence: TGTGCCAGCAGTTTGTCCGGCACAGCCAACACTGAAGCTTTCTTT. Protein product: CASSLSGTANTEAFF.

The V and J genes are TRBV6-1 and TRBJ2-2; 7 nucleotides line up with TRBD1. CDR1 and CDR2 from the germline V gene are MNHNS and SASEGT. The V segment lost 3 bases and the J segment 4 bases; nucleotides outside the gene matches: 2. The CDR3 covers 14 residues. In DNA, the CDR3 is TGTGCCAGCAGTGACTGGGACAGCACCGGGGAGCTGTTTTTT. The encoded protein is CASSDWDSTGELFF.

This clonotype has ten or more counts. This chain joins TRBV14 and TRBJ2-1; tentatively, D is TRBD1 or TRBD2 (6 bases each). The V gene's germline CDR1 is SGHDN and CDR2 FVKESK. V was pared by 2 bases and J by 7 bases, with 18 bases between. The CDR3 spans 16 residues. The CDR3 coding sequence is TGTGCCAGCAGCCAACTGGGGGGCCCAACACTAAATGAGCAGTTCTTC. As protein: CASSQLGGPTLNEQFF.

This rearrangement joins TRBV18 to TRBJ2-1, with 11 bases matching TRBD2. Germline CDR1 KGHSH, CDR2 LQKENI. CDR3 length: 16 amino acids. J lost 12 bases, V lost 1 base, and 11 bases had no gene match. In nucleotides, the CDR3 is TGTGCCAGCTCACCACTAACTAGCGGGAGTTTGAATTGGCAGTTCTTC. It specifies CASSPLTSGSLNWQFF. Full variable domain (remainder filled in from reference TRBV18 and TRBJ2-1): NAGVMQNPRHLVRRRGQEARLRCSPMKGHSHVYWYRQLPEEGLKFMVYLQKENIIDESGMPKERFSAEFPKEGPSILRIQQVVRGDSAAYFCASSPLTSGSLNWQFFGPGTRLTVL.

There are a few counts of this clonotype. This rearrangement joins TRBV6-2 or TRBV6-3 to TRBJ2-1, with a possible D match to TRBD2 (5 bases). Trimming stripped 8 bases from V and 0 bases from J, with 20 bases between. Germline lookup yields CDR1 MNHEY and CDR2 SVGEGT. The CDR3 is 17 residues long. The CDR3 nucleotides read TGTGCCAGCGAGTTTAGAGGGATGCAGAGCTCCTACAATGAGCAGTTCTTC. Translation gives CASEFRGMQSSYNEQFF.

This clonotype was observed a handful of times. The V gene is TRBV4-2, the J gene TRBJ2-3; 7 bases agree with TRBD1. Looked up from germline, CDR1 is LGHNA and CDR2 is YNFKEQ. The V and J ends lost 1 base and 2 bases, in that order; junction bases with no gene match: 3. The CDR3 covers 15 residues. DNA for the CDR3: TGTGCCAGCAGCCAAGGGGACAGAGTCACAGATACGCAGTATTTT. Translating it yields CASSQGDRVTDTQYF.

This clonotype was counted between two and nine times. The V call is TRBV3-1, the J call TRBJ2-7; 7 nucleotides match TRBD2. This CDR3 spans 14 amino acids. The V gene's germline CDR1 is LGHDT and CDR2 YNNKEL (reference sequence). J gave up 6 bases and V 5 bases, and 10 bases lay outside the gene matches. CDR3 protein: CASSTQAGLGEQYF. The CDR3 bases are TGTGCCAGCAGCACGCAAGCGGGGTTAGGCGAGCAGTACTTC.

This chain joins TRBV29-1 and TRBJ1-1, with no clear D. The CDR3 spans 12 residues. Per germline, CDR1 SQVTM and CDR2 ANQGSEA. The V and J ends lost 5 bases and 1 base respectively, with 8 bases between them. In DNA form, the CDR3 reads TGCAGCGTTACCGTTCAGAACACTGAAGCTTTCTTT. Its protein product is CSVTVQNTEAFF.